This is a list of T cell receptor beta chains from one sample in a study of cytomegalovirus exposure and HLA in healthy donors. Libraries were prepared by immunoSEQ multiplex PCR; TCRdb keeps only in-frame clonotypes and omits some of them. Here the sample spans fewer than 200,000 clones, around 80% being singletons. Sequenced material: PBMCs. The receptors were sampled from a male donor in good health and CMV-seronegative. CDR3s include the opening cysteine and the closing phenylalanine or tryptophan. Each record gives: D gene, clone size, V gene, J gene, CDR3 protein, CDR3 DNA. The D gene is left open where the match is weak. Clone size is stated in some rows and not others, as once, few, many or a class when expanded.

>.|.|TRBV28|TRBJ2-4
CASSPDTVLAKNIQYF
TGTGCCAGCAGTCCAGACACGGTTTTAGCCAAAAACATTCAGTACTTC
>TRBD2|few|TRBV12-5|TRBJ2-1
CASGSGAYNEQFF
TGTGCTAGTGGAAGCGGGGCTTACAATGAGCAGTTCTTC
>.|once|TRBV2|TRBJ2-3
CASSEAVGLADTQYF
TGTGCCAGCAGTGAAGCGGTTGGGCTGGCGGATACGCAGTATTTT
>TRBD2|.|TRBV6-1|TRBJ2-7
CASSEVLPGGASYEQYF
TGTGCCAGCAGTGAAGTCCTTCCCGGGGGGGCCTCCTACGAGCAGTACTTC
>TRBD1|few|TRBV6-5|TRBJ1-6
CASRGLGQGSSPLHF
TGTGCCAGCAGGGGGCTCGGACAGGGTTCTTCACCCCTCCACTTT
>.|.|TRBV10-3|TRBJ2-3
CAIGAAGVNTDTQYF
TGTGCCATCGGGGCGGCAGGGGTAAACACAGATACGCAGTATTTT
>TRBD1|.|TRBV28|TRBJ1-1
CASSPPTGPSTEAFF
TGTGCCAGCAGTCCACCGACAGGGCCAAGCACTGAAGCTTTCTTT
>.|few|TRBV4-3|TRBJ2-1
CASSHSAGVPNEQFF
TGCGCCAGCAGCCATTCCGCGGGCGTTCCCAATGAGCAGTTCTTC
>TRBD2|.|TRBV5-4|TRBJ2-3
CASSGRLAGMDTQYF
TGTGCCAGCAGCGGTAGACTAGCGGGGATGGATACGCAGTATTTT
>.|.|TRBV2|TRBJ1-5
CASSVEAKQPQHF
TGTGCCAGCAGCGTAGAAGCGAAACAGCCCCAGCATTTT
>.|.|TRBV18|TRBJ2-3
CASSPPSTTTDTQYF
TGTGCCAGCTCACCACCTTCGACTACCACAGATACGCAGTATTTT
>.|.|TRBV5-1|TRBJ1-2
CASSLEGAVYGYTF
TGCGCCAGCAGCTTGGAAGGGGCGGTTTATGGCTACACCTTC
>TRBD1|.|TRBV5-1|TRBJ1-1
CASSIGQGGMNTEAFF
TGCGCCAGCAGCATCGGACAGGGAGGTATGAACACTGAAGCTTTCTTT
>.|few|TRBV5-5|TRBJ2-2
CASSLTPGDTGELFF
TGTGCCAGCAGCTTGACTCCAGGGGACACCGGGGAGCTGTTTTTT
>.|.|TRBV6-1|TRBJ2-7
CASSRDTSYEQYF
TGTGCCAGTAGTCGGGACACCTCCTACGAGCAGTACTTC
>.|.|TRBV6-1|TRBJ2-7
CASSGNYEQYF
TGTGCCAGCAGTGGGAACTACGAGCAGTACTTC
>TRBD1|.|TRBV19|TRBJ2-7
CASSIPGQVTYEQYF
TGTGCCAGTAGTATCCCGGGACAGGTAACCTACGAGCAGTACTTC
>TRBD1|.|TRBV28|TRBJ1-2
CASSGDRGIYGYTF
TGTGCCAGCAGTGGAGACAGGGGGATTTATGGCTACACCTTC
>.|few|TRBV9|TRBJ2-3
CASSVVATASTDTQYF
TGTGCCAGCAGCGTAGTAGCGACCGCTAGCACAGATACGCAGTATTTT
>.|.|TRBV7-7|TRBJ1-1
CASSSAPGTEAFF
TGTGCCAGCAGCTCAGCACCGGGGACTGAAGCTTTCTTT
>.|.|TRBV4-2|TRBJ2-7
CASSQDLETGTYEQYF
TGTGCCAGCAGCCAAGACCTCGAGACAGGAACCTACGAGCAGTACTTC
>TRBD1|.|TRBV11-2|TRBJ1-5
CASSSDRYQPQHF
TGTGCCAGCAGCTCGGACAGGTATCAGCCCCAGCATTTT
>TRBD1|.|TRBV28|TRBJ1-4
CASSRTGDGEKLFF
TGTGCCAGCAGCCGGACAGGGGATGGTGAAAAACTGTTTTTT
>TRBD2|.|TRBV4-2|TRBJ2-7
CASSQDQAGAYEQYF
TGTGCCAGCAGCCAAGATCAGGCGGGAGCCTACGAGCAGTACTTC
>.|few|TRBV7-3|TRBJ2-6
CASSLLSGLSSGANVLTF
TGTGCCAGCAGCTTATTGAGCGGGCTGAGCTCTGGGGCCAACGTCCTGACTTTC
>TRBD2|few|TRBV2|TRBJ2-7
CASGSTGGRGYEQYF
TGTGCCAGCGGTAGTACGGGGGGGAGAGGCTACGAGCAGTACTTC
>TRBD1|once|TRBV5-1|TRBJ1-1
CASSYTGANTEAFF
TGCGCCAGCAGCTACACAGGGGCGAACACTGAAGCTTTCTTT
>.|.|TRBV25-1|TRBJ2-3
CASSERGSRRGTQYF
TGTGCCAGCAGTGAAAGGGGGTCAAGACGAGGTACGCAGTATTTT
>.|.|TRBV27|TRBJ2-7
CASMRTPTSYEQYF
TGTGCCAGCATGCGGACTCCTACGTCCTACGAGCAGTACTTC
>.|few|TRBV2|TRBJ1-2
CASSVSGNYGYTF
TGTGCCAGCAGTGTGTCCGGGAACTATGGCTACACCTTC
>.|.|TRBV30|TRBJ2-3
CAWTPGISTDTQYF
TGTGCCTGGACCCCGGGTATTAGCACAGATACGCAGTATTTT
>.|few|TRBV5-4|TRBJ1-1
CASSLLVNTEAFF
TGTGCCAGCAGCTTACTAGTGAACACTGAAGCTTTCTTT
>TRBD2|.|TRBV5-4|TRBJ2-2
CASSRLAGGSGELFF
TGTGCCAGCAGTCGACTAGCGGGAGGTTCAGGGGAGCTGTTTTTT
>TRBD2|few|TRBV6-5|TRBJ2-1
CASSRTSVNNEQFF
TGTGCCAGCAGTCGGACTAGCGTGAACAATGAGCAGTTCTTC
>.|.|TRBV6-1|TRBJ2-6
CASEQGSGANVLTF
TGTGCCAGCGAACAGGGTTCCGGGGCCAACGTCCTGACTTTC
>.|few|TRBV7-9|TRBJ1-2
CSSSLGAGHYGYTF
TGTTCCAGCAGCTTAGGTGCAGGGCACTATGGCTACACCTTC
>.|.|TRBV19|TRBJ1-4
CASSSRTPNEKLFF
TGTGCCAGTAGTTCCCGGACACCGAATGAAAAACTGTTTTTT
>.|.|TRBV5-6|TRBJ2-7
CASSLVRGTEQYF
TGTGCCAGCAGCTTAGTTAGGGGTACCGAGCAGTACTTC
>.|.|TRBV5-8|TRBJ1-2
CASSQMGGGGYTF
TGTGCCAGCAGTCAAATGGGGGGAGGTGGCTACACCTTC
>TRBD2|.|TRBV2|TRBJ2-5
CASGGTSGRGETQYF
TGTGCCAGCGGGGGGACTAGCGGGAGGGGGGAGACCCAGTACTTC
>.|.|TRBV6-1|TRBJ1-1
CASEEWSDTEAFF
TGTGCCAGCGAAGAGTGGTCGGACACTGAAGCTTTCTTT
>TRBD2|.|TRBV7-3|TRBJ2-1
CASSYGGSNYNEQFF
TGTGCCAGCAGCTACGGGGGGAGCAACTACAATGAGCAGTTCTTC
>.|.|TRBV27|TRBJ2-7
CASSHGQPSYYEQYF
TGTGCCAGCAGTCACGGACAGCCCTCTTACTACGAGCAGTACTTC
>.|once|TRBV5-6|TRBJ2-3
CASSRWTGTDTQYF
TGTGCCAGCAGTCGGTGGACAGGCACAGATACGCAGTATTTT
>TRBD2|few|TRBV6-6|TRBJ2-7
CASSFASGGSYEQYF
TGTGCCAGCAGTTTTGCCAGCGGGGGATCCTACGAGCAGTACTTC
>.|.|TRBV10-3|TRBJ1-2
CAIRASLFLYGYTF
TGTGCCATCAGGGCCTCCCTGTTCCTTTATGGCTACACCTTC
>.|few|TRBV11-1|TRBJ2-4
CASSLVGAKNIQYF
TGTGCCAGCAGCTTAGTCGGGGCCAAAAACATTCAGTACTTC
>.|.|TRBV5-6|TRBJ1-5
CASSSTDSNQPQHF
TGTGCCAGCAGTTCGACCGACTCCAATCAGCCCCAGCATTTT
>.|.|TRBV29-1|TRBJ2-2
CSVASGDTGELFF
TGCAGCGTTGCGTCAGGGGACACCGGGGAGCTGTTTTTT
>.|.|TRBV25-1|TRBJ2-1
CASSESAAEYNEQFF
TGTGCCAGCAGTGAATCCGCGGCTGAATACAATGAGCAGTTCTTC
>TRBD2|.|TRBV15|TRBJ2-7
CATSRELAGPYEQYF
TGTGCCACCAGCAGAGAACTAGCGGGGCCCTACGAGCAGTACTTC
>TRBD1|.|TRBV23-1|TRBJ1-4
CASSQPTGMREKLFF
TGCGCCAGCAGTCAACCGACAGGGATGAGGGAAAAACTGTTTTTT
>.|few|TRBV2|TRBJ2-3
CASQGQGISDTQYF
TGTGCCAGCCAGGGGCAGGGGATTTCAGATACGCAGTATTTT